These T cell receptor beta chains were read from a single sample in a study of cytomegalovirus exposure and HLA in healthy donors. The data were produced by immunoSEQ multiplex PCR, yet TCRdb's version contains in-frame clones alone and is incomplete. Among under 200,000 clones, around 84% were seen once, and the ten largest hold 2.5%. Input material: PBMCs. Source of these receptors: a man aged 30-40 years in good health and CMV-seropositive. CDR3s include the opening cysteine and the closing phenylalanine or tryptophan. D genes are given only for firm matches. Only part of the rows carry a size: once, few, many, or a class if the clone is expanded.

d_gene	abundance	j_gene	v_gene	CDR3aa	CDR3nt
TRBD2	NA	TRBJ2-7	TRBV9	CASSGGGRGPYEQYF	TGTGCCAGCAGCGGTGGGGGGAGGGGACCCTACGAGCAGTACTTC
TRBD1	once	TRBJ2-1	TRBV11-3	CASSLQGNRDEQFF	TGTGCCAGCAGCCTACAGGGGAATAGGGATGAGCAGTTCTTC
TRBD1	NA	TRBJ2-4	TRBV7-9	CASSRQGAKNIQYF	TGTGCCAGCAGCAGACAGGGGGCCAAAAACATTCAGTACTTC
NA	NA	TRBJ1-5	TRBV28	CASSSYSNQPQHF	TGTGCCAGCAGCTCGTATAGCAATCAGCCCCAGCATTTT
TRBD2	NA	TRBJ2-7	TRBV7-2	CASSAVSSGRDEQYF	TGTGCCAGCAGCGCCGTCTCTAGCGGGAGAGACGAGCAGTACTTC
TRBD2	NA	TRBJ2-5	TRBV5-1	CASSLPTSSQETQYF	TGCGCCAGCAGCTTGCCGACTAGCTCACAAGAGACCCAGTACTTC
NA	NA	TRBJ2-2	TRBV4-3	CASSQESGLGPNTGELFF	TGCGCCAGCAGCCAAGAATCGGGATTAGGCCCAAACACCGGGGAGCTGTTTTTT
NA	few	TRBJ2-7	TRBV5-6	CASSLGDTSYEQYF	TGTGCCAGCAGCTTGGGAGACACCTCCTACGAGCAGTACTTC
NA	NA	TRBJ2-7	TRBV14	CASSTRRGSVYEQYF	TGTGCCAGCAGCACACGCAGGGGCTCGGTTTACGAGCAGTACTTC
TRBD1	NA	TRBJ2-3	TRBV27	CASSSYRDKLQGVQYF	TGTGCCAGCAGTTCCTACCGGGACAAGCTACAGGGGGTACAGTATTTT
NA	NA	TRBJ1-1	TRBV11-2	CASSDTRVEAFF	TGTGCCAGCAGCGATACCAGGGTTGAAGCTTTCTTT
TRBD1	NA	TRBJ2-1	TRBV10-3	CAIRTGDLRQFF	TGTGCCATCAGGACAGGGGATTTGCGGCAGTTCTTC
NA	NA	TRBJ1-1	TRBV6-4	CASSLTENTEAFF	TGTGCCAGCAGTTTAACAGAGAACACTGAAGCTTTCTTT
TRBD1	NA	TRBJ2-5	TRBV19	CASSNRNRGLRETQYF	TGTGCCAGTAGCAATCGTAACAGGGGGCTAAGGGAGACCCAGTACTTC
TRBD1	NA	TRBJ2-3	TRBV27	CASSPTGGPDTQYF	TGTGCCAGCAGTCCCACAGGGGGCCCAGATACGCAGTATTTT
TRBD1	NA	TRBJ1-2	TRBV6-1	CASRTGGSVGGYTF	TGTGCCAGCAGGACAGGGGGCTCAGTTGGTGGCTACACCTTC
NA	once	TRBJ2-5	TRBV5-4	CASSSGGLQETQYF	TGTGCCAGCAGCTCCGGAGGTCTTCAAGAGACCCAGTACTTC
TRBD2	NA	TRBJ2-1	TRBV10-3	CAISESGAGGPSDEQFF	TGTGCCATCAGTGAGTCAGGGGCGGGAGGGCCCTCGGATGAGCAGTTCTTC
TRBD1	NA	TRBJ1-1	TRBV29-1	CSVEPEQGVGTEAFF	TGCAGCGTTGAACCCGAGCAGGGGGTAGGCACTGAAGCTTTCTTT
NA	NA	TRBJ2-1	TRBV13	CASSLMTGLDEQFF	TGTGCCAGCAGCTTAATGACGGGTTTGGATGAGCAGTTCTTC
TRBD1	NA	TRBJ1-4	TRBV6-5	CASSYKHLVGGQLFF	TGTGCCAGCAGTTATAAACATCTCGTAGGGGGCCAACTGTTTTTT
NA	few	TRBJ1-1	TRBV6-6	CASSYRWNTEAFF	TGTGCCAGCAGTTACCGGTGGAACACTGAAGCTTTCTTT
TRBD1	NA	TRBJ2-7	TRBV6-5	CASGQGAREQYF	TGTGCCAGCGGACAGGGGGCTCGCGAGCAGTACTTC
NA	NA	TRBJ1-3	TRBV19	CASSPGLSGNTIYF	TGTGCCAGTAGCCCAGGCCTTTCTGGAAACACCATATATTTT
NA	NA	TRBJ2-7	TRBV5-4	CASSSFGRDNEQYF	TGTGCCAGCAGCTCTTTTGGGAGGGACAACGAGCAGTACTTC
TRBD1	few	TRBJ2-1	TRBV7-9	CASSLRGLDEQFF	TGTGCCAGCAGCTTAAGGGGGCTGGATGAGCAGTTCTTC
NA	NA	TRBJ1-1	TRBV2	CASSYERTEAFF	TGTGCCAGCAGTTATGAGAGGACTGAAGCTTTCTTT
NA	NA	TRBJ2-1	TRBV18	CASSLLKGPSYNEQFF	TGTGCCAGCTCCCTTCTAAAGGGGCCCTCCTACAATGAGCAGTTCTTC
NA	NA	TRBJ1-1	TRBV4-1	CASSQDPTGQRTQNTEAFF	TGCGCCAGCAGCCAAGATCCGACCGGACAGAGGACACAGAACACTGAAGCTTTCTTT
TRBD1	NA	TRBJ1-1	TRBV4-3	CASSQDGGRGLEAFF	TGCGCCAGCAGCCAAGACGGCGGCAGGGGGCTTGAAGCTTTCTTT
NA	NA	TRBJ2-1	TRBV15	CATSRDGGGLGGGEQFF	TGTGCCACCAGCAGAGATGGAGGGGGATTAGGGGGGGGTGAGCAGTTCTTC
NA	NA	TRBJ2-2	TRBV28	CASSLFPIQTTGELFF	TGTGCCAGCAGTTTATTCCCAATCCAAACAACCGGGGAGCTGTTTTTT
TRBD2	NA	TRBJ2-3	TRBV11-1	CASSLGGRREDTQYF	TGTGCCAGCAGCTTAGGCGGGAGAAGGGAAGATACGCAGTATTTT
NA	NA	TRBJ1-2	TRBV19	CASSAQGRRNYGYTF	TGTGCCAGTAGTGCCCAGGGGAGAAGGAACTATGGCTACACCTTC
NA	NA	TRBJ1-1	TRBV4-2	CASSQDSMNTEAFF	TGTGCCAGCAGCCAAGATTCAATGAACACTGAAGCTTTCTTT
TRBD1	NA	TRBJ1-4	TRBV7-9	CASSPILRGQQNEKLFF	TGTGCCAGCAGCCCTATACTTAGGGGACAGCAAAATGAAAAACTGTTTTTT
TRBD1	few	TRBJ2-4	TRBV6-4	CASSEGQGGIQYF	TGTGCCAGCAGTGAGGGACAGGGTGGCATTCAGTACTTC
TRBD2	NA	TRBJ2-7	TRBV11-3	CASAVLAGEVEQYF	TGTGCCAGCGCCGTTCTAGCGGGAGAAGTTGAGCAGTACTTC
NA	NA	TRBJ2-1	TRBV27	CASSFRGEGEQFF	TGTGCCAGCAGTTTTCGGGGAGAAGGGGAGCAGTTCTTC
NA	NA	TRBJ2-7	TRBV18	CASSRLRGYEQYF	TGTGCCAGCTCAAGGCTTCGGGGCTACGAGCAGTACTTC
TRBD2	NA	TRBJ2-3	TRBV27	CASSPILGGVNTQYF	TGTGCCAGCAGTCCAATCCTCGGGGGGGTCAATACGCAGTATTTT
TRBD1	few	TRBJ1-4	TRBV4-2	CASSLIMTGGSEELFF	TGTGCCAGCAGCCTCATTATGACAGGGGGCTCCGAGGAACTGTTTTTT